This TCR beta chain is from a study of blood T cell repertoires in COVID-19. The data were produced by immunoSEQ multiplex PCR, yet TCRdb's version contains in-frame clones alone and is incomplete. The sample yields 150,000 to 160,000 clones, roughly 83% seen once. Per germline, CDR1 SGHDN and CDR2 FVKESK. Trimming shortened V by 0 bases and J by 4 bases, and 6 bases separated the two germline ends. The CDR3 totals 13 residues. This chain uses TRBV14 with TRBJ1-2; D gene ambiguous. Sequenced sample: peripheral blood. The TCR sequence derives from a woman aged 55 to 70 with acute or convalescent COVID-19. The CDR3 bases are TGTGCCAGCAGCCAAGATAACAGCTATGGCTACACCTTC. Its translation is CASSQDNSYGYTF.